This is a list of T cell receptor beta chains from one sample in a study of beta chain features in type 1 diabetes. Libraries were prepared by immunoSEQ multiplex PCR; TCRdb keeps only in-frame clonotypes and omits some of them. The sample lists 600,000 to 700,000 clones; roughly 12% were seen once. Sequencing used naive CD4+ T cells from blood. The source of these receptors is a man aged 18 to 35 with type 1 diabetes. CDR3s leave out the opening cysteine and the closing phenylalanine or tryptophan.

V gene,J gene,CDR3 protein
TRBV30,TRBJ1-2,ASGTGYGYT
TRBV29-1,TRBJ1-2,SVEGWNGYT
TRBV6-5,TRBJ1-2,ASSYSPQGAYGYT
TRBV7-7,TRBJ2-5,ASSGMTSAGETQY
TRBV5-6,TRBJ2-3,ASTRTGEDTQY
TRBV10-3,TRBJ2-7,AISTPDRAHYEQY
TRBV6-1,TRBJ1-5,ASSMTRQGNQPQH
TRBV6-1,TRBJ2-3,ASSGLGQYTDTQY
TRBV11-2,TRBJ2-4,ASSSVTGAKNIQY
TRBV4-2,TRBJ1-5,ASSRLDSDNQPQH
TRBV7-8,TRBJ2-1,ASGLGQPYNEQF
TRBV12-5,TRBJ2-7,ASAPEEGAFEQY
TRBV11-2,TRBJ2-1,ASSLRDGGNEQF
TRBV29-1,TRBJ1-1,STGQNTEAF
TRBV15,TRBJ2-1,ATSRGRTGTTGEQF
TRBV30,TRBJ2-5,AWSREYQETQY
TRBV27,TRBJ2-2,ASTPDGYTGELF
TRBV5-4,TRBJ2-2,ASSSLAGGLVTGELF